Each of the 5 T cell receptor beta chains below was sequenced from the same sample in a study of cytomegalovirus exposure and HLA in healthy donors. Primers included in the PCR were 60 Vbeta and 13 Jbeta primers. Repertoires were generated with immunoSEQ multiplex PCR, while TCRdb's copy carries only in-frame clones and drops some. The sample yields around 150,000 clones, roughly 80% seen once. The sample comprised PBMCs. These TCRs come from a man aged 18 to 30 in good health and CMV-seronegative.

The genes are TRBV7-2 and TRBJ2-3; D gene uncertain. V gave up 5 bases and J gave up 0 bases, with 15 bases separating them. Germline V CDR1 and CDR2: SGHTA, FQGNSA. The CDR3 has 16 residues. This CDR3 reads CASSPPRAKSTDTQYF. The CDR3 coding sequence is TGTGCCAGCAGCCCCCCGAGAGCGAAAAGCACAGATACGCAGTATTTT.

The genes are TRBV9 and TRBJ2-1; 11 bases map to TRBD2. This CDR3 contains 19 residues. Germline V gives CDR1 SGDLS, CDR2 YYNGEE. V gave up 0 bases and J gave up 3 bases; unmatched junction bases: 11. The CDR3 DNA sequence: TGTGCCAGCAGCGTAGAGTTTACTAGCGGGAGATCCGTCTACAATGAGCAGTTCTTC. Protein product: CASSVEFTSGRSVYNEQFF. Full variable domain (remainder filled in from reference TRBV9 and TRBJ2-1): DSGVTQTPKHLITATGQRVTLRCSPRSGDLSVYWYQQSLDQGLQFLIQYYNGEERAKGNILERFSAQQFPDLHSELNLSSLELGDSALYFCASSVEFTSGRSVYNEQFFGPGTRLTVL.

Comment on this clone: The same CDR3 can be traced to other DNA sequences in this sample. The CDR3 DNA is TGTGCCAGCAGCGGAGGACAGGCGAGCGGCTACACCTTC. Translating gives CASSGGQASGYTF. This chain connects TRBV7-9 to TRBJ1-2, with 7 bases lining up with TRBD1. There are 13 residues in the CDR3. V gave up 5 bases and J gave up 8 bases; unmatched junction bases: 8. Germline V gene sequence: CDR1 SEHNR, CDR2 FQNEAQ (reference sequence).

This chain links TRBV30 with TRBJ2-7; 7 bases fit TRBD2. Germline-derived CDR1 and CDR2 are GTSNPN and SVGIG (reference sequence). The J segment lost 6 bases and the V segment lost 8 bases, leaving 4 bases of the junction unmatched. The CDR3 length is 10 residues. CDR3 residues: CALGRGEQYF. The CDR3 region has the DNA TGTGCCCTGGGGAGGGGCGAGCAGTACTTC.

The CDR3, as DNA: TGTGCCAGCAGTTCCCAGGGGGCAGGCACCGGGGAGCTGTTTTTT. This translates into CASSSQGAGTGELFF. The J gene is TRBJ2-2, the V gene TRBV6-5, with 8 bases matching TRBD1. J gave up 4 bases and V 4 bases, and 5 bases lay outside the gene matches. Germline V CDR1 and CDR2: MNHEY, SVGAGI. CDR3 length: 15 amino acids.